This TCR beta chain came from a study of response to subunit inactivated influenza vaccine. Study observations and caveats: There was a suggestion from the authors that each seasonal influenza vaccination recruits few new T cells.

Each CDR3 protein is one row after TCRdb ran MiXCR on the RT-PCR reads. The table has 860,000 or so distinct CDR3 sequences, less than 25% seen once. Concerning this clonotype itself: Its antigen is not known.

Per the germline V gene, CDR1 is KGHSH and CDR2 is LQKENI. V was shortened by 0 bases and J by 6 bases, with 8 bases between the two germline ends. The CDR3 sequence is 14 residues long. The chain carries TRBV18 and TRBJ2-2, with D perhaps assigned TRBD1 or TRBD2 (5 bases each). Here the sequenced sample was PBMCs from blood, taken roughly 5 days after vaccination. The TCR was taken from a man in his fifties or sixties who received an inactivated influenza vaccine. The CDR3 sequence: CASSPPMGAGELFF. CDR3 DNA sequence: TGTGCCAGCTCACCACCGATGGGGGCCGGGGAGCTGTTTTTT. Based on the CDR3 plus reference TRBV18 and TRBJ2-2, the full variable domain is NAGVMQNPRHLVRRRGQEARLRCSPMKGHSHVYWYRQLPEEGLKFMVYLQKENIIDESGMPKERFSAEFPKEGPSILRIQQVVRGDSAAYFCASSPPMGAGELFFGEGSRLTVL.